A single TCR beta chain is shown here with its context. Its target is unknown. TCRdb reprocessed the reads via MiXCR and lists one record per CDR3 protein. Of 650,000 to 900,000 distinct CDR3 sequences listed, almost 30% were seen once; the top ten hold around 14%. This sample is drawn from a study of T cell repertoires in cytomegalovirus infection. Study overall: Recently identified HLA-C-restricted CMV epitopes and well-studied HLA-B-restricted CMV epitopes were used by the study. Public TCR beta signatures marked donors with CMV infection and the matching HLA.

CDR3 length: 15 residues. Germline assignment: CDR1 MNHGY and CDR2 SAAAGT. Trimming cost V 5 bases and J 0 bases, with 11 bases left between them. Study results and caveats: CMV-specific HLA-C-restricted TCR beta clonotypes dominated the ex vivo response.

The chain carries TRBV6-8 and TRBJ2-1, with D perhaps matching TRBD1 (5 bases). The clonotype originates from a human donor in good health (CMV status not recorded). Some clones in this sample may be carry-over from other donors' samples. The sample here was cultured CD8+ T cells from PBMCs, taken from culture after CMV antigen stimulation. The chain's CDR3 is CASSLDSNSYNEQFF. In nucleotides, the CDR3 is TGTGCCAGCAGTCTCGACAGTAACTCCTACAATGAGCAGTTCTTC.